A selection of T cell receptor beta chains follows, all from one sample in a study of cytomegalovirus exposure and HLA in healthy donors. Data came from immunoSEQ multiplex PCR; TCRdb stores just in-frame clones and leaves some out. Here the sample spans tens of thousands of clones, roughly two thirds being singletons. The sequencing input was PBMCs. The receptors come from a man in his fifties in good health and CMV-seronegative. The conserved cysteine and the conserved F or W are not part of the CDR3 here.

j_call: TRBJ1-2; v_call: TRBV29-1; cdr3_aa: SVEDTIYGYT
j_call: TRBJ1-1; v_call: TRBV18; cdr3_aa: ASSPLSRLDRNTEAF
j_call: TRBJ2-2; v_call: TRBV5-4; cdr3_aa: ASSLAGGRFGELF
j_call: TRBJ2-7; v_call: TRBV11-2; cdr3_aa: ASGHYEQY
j_call: TRBJ2-3; v_call: TRBV25-1; cdr3_aa: ASSESVSTDTQY
j_call: TRBJ1-1; v_call: TRBV10-1; cdr3_aa: ASSEQINTEAF
j_call: TRBJ2-7; v_call: TRBV5-1; cdr3_aa: ASREDRWQEEQY
j_call: TRBJ2-3; v_call: TRBV7-8; cdr3_aa: ASSSQLAVSTDTQY
j_call: TRBJ2-7; v_call: TRBV30; cdr3_aa: AWRGGVGSYEQY
j_call: TRBJ1-2; v_call: TRBV10-3; cdr3_aa: AISVWGQDYGYT
j_call: TRBJ1-1; v_call: TRBV29-1; cdr3_aa: SFAGFTEAF
j_call: TRBJ1-1; v_call: TRBV12-2; cdr3_aa: ASPLRQGANTEAF
j_call: TRBJ2-5; v_call: TRBV7-2; cdr3_aa: ASSLVSRGGETQY
j_call: TRBJ2-2; v_call: TRBV4-2; cdr3_aa: ASSQVGTRNTGELF
j_call: TRBJ2-5; v_call: TRBV6-1; cdr3_aa: ASSQSGGEETQY